A single sample is the source of the 5 T cell receptor beta chains below, sequenced in a study of untreated major depressive disorder. Study results and limitations: Compared with controls, depressed patients showed more TRBV05-01 (Vbeta 5.1) usage in CD4+ T cells.

No antigen has been identified for these receptors. Data came from immunoSEQ multiplex PCR; TCRdb stores just in-frame clones and leaves some out. The sample has approximately 12,000 clones; about 89% are singletons. The source material was CD4+ T cells from PBMCs. The receptors were sampled from a woman in her twenties or thirties with major depressive disorder.

This clone has just a few counts. Other nucleotide sequences from this sample produce the same CDR3. The chain joins TRBV6-5 to TRBJ2-1; 9 positions agree with TRBD1. The germline CDR1 and CDR2 sequences are MNHEY and SVGAGI. J gave up 4 bases and V 8 bases, and 6 bases lay outside the gene matches. This CDR3 spans 14 amino acids. The CDR3 bases are TGTGCCAGCGGCGGGACAGGGCCTTACAATGAGCAGTTCTTC. Translating it yields CASGGTGPYNEQFF.

The V and J genes are TRBV9 and TRBJ2-1; D is uncertain. Germline V gives CDR1 SGDLS, CDR2 YYNGEE. The CDR3 is 14 amino acids. The ends were cut back, 0 bases at V and 9 bases at J, with 13 bases in the middle. This chain's CDR3 is CASSVDGEESEQFF. CDR3 nucleotides: TGTGCCAGCAGCGTAGATGGAGAAGAGAGTGAGCAGTTCTTC.

This chain uses TRBV19 with TRBJ1-5; no clear D gene. The CDR3 is 15 residues long. Per the germline V gene, CDR1 is LNHDA and CDR2 is SQIVND (reference sequence). V lost 5 bases, J lost 6 bases, and 17 bases lay in between. The DNA for the CDR3 is TGTGCCAGTAGTTTCCGCGGGCCAGGCGTTCAGCCCCAGCATTTT. Its protein product is CASSFRGPGVQPQHF. Full variable domain (missing parts from reference TRBV19 and TRBJ1-5): DGGITQSPKYLFRKEGQNVTLSCEQNLNHDAMYWYRQDPGQGLRLIYYSQIVNDFQKGDIAEGYSVSREKKESFPLTVTSAQKNPTAFYLCASSFRGPGVQPQHFGDGTRLSIL.

The chain couples TRBV27 to TRBJ1-5; 10 positions agree with TRBD1. The J segment lost 4 bases and the V segment lost 8 bases, leaving 5 bases of the junction unmatched. The CDR3 totals 14 residues. Germline V gives CDR1 MNHEY, CDR2 SMNVEV (reference sequence). The CDR3: CASRRTGGNQPQHF. The DNA of the CDR3 is TGTGCCAGCCGGAGGACAGGGGGTAATCAGCCCCAGCATTTT.

This chain connects TRBV6-1 to TRBJ1-2; no clear D. V lost 2 bases and J lost 3, with 7 bases in between. Germline loops: CDR1 MNHNS, CDR2 SASEGT. CDR3 length: 13 amino acids. The CDR3 DNA reads TGTGCCAGCAGTGAATGGGGTGACTATGGCTACACCTTC. Translating gives CASSEWGDYGYTF.